This paragraph reports one T cell receptor (beta chain). Its antigen is not identified. The table came from immunoSEQ multiplex PCR; TCRdb's copy has only in-frame clones and leaves some out. This sample has about 63,000 clones, with more than 70% found just once. These data belong to a study of PD-1 blockade in mismatch repair-deficient tumors. Study details: Patients had over 10 mismatch repair-deficient cancer types, all previously treated and progressing.

The study's findings and limits: Tumor-resident clones, often absent from pretreatment blood, expanded after pembrolizumab and then contracted.

Every patient had mismatch repair deficiency by PCR or immunohistochemistry. The TCR-sequenced patients were a few responders to pembrolizumab. The CDR3 is 15 residues long. Per the germline V gene, CDR1 is SGDLS and CDR2 is YYNGEE. V lost 4 bases, J lost 5 bases, and 10 bases stayed unmatched. Sequenced here: peripheral blood, sampled 52 weeks after starting pembrolizumab. This sequence originates from an adult with mismatch repair-deficient cancer. The rearrangement links TRBV9 to TRBJ2-5; 8 bases match TRBD2. CDR3 residues: CASSRSGSARETQYF. The CDR3 region has the DNA TGTGCCAGCAGCAGGAGCGGGAGCGCAAGGGAGACCCAGTACTTC.